Below are 21 T cell receptor beta chains sequenced from a single sample in a study of Ad26.COV2.S vaccination and SARS-CoV-2 variants. As for treatment: some 20 received Ad26.COV2.S at low or high dose, single or two shots; about 5 received placebo; per-sample allocation not given. Each sample was drawn 63 days after the first injection (of vaccine or placebo). The protocol was immunoSEQ multiplex PCR, while the TCRdb copy is restricted to in-frame clones and leaves out a portion. The sample records some 400,000 clones, approximately 89% being singletons. The source was peripheral blood, collected in a trial of Ad26.COV2.S vaccine versus placebo. These receptors were collected from a person aged 18-65 years who received the Ad26.COV2.S COVID-19 vaccine or a placebo.

The genes are TRBV7-2 and TRBJ1-1; D is undetermined. This CDR3 spans 15 amino acids. Trimming stripped 3 bases from V and 0 bases from J, with 11 bases between. The V gene's germline CDR1 is SGHTA and CDR2 FQGNSA. CDR3 sequence reads: CASSFRTTLNTEAFF. In DNA form, the CDR3 reads TGTGCCAGCAGCTTTAGGACGACCTTGAACACTGAAGCTTTCTTT.

This chain links TRBV27 with TRBJ2-7; 9 nucleotides match TRBD1. The CDR3 sequence is 15 residues long. The V gene end was trimmed by 0 bases and the J gene end by 3 bases; junction bases not matched to a gene: 3. Germline-derived CDR1 and CDR2 are MNHEY and SMNVEV (reference sequence). CDR3 DNA: TGTGCCAGCAGTTTATCGGGACAGGGAATCTACGAGCAGTACTTC. As protein: CASSLSGQGIYEQYF.

CDR3 residues: CASSRAEGFYNEQFF. DNA of the CDR3: TGTGCCAGCAGCCGAGCGGAAGGGTTCTACAATGAGCAGTTCTTC. The chain recombines TRBV4-2 with TRBJ2-1; weak D call: TRBD2 (5 bases). The germline CDR1 and CDR2 sequences are LGHNA and YNFKEQ. Trimming shortened V by 4 bases and J by 3 bases, and 13 bases separated the two germline ends. This CDR3 is built from 15 residues.

CDR3 coding DNA: TGTGCCAGCAGTTTCGGTCTTGGGCGCACAGATACGCAGTATTTT. Translated: CASSFGLGRTDTQYF. The chain has TRBV27 and TRBJ2-3; no firm D call. The CDR3 runs to 15 residues. Deletions cut 3 bases from V and 1 base from J, with 11 bases between. Per the germline V gene, CDR1 is MNHEY and CDR2 is SMNVEV (reference sequence).

This clone showed up just a few times. The CDR3 DNA reads TGTGCCAGCAGTTTGGGATTTACTGAGACCCAGTACTTC. Protein product: CASSLGFTETQYF. This chain joins TRBV12-3 or TRBV12-4 and TRBJ2-5; no clear D. Trimming took off 3 bases at V and 5 bases at J, with 10 bases between the two ends. The CDR3 length is 13 residues.

This clone occurred once. The chain combines TRBV4-1 with TRBJ2-3; TRBD1 aligns across 7 bases. Germline CDR1 is MGHRA and CDR2 is YSYEKL. The CDR3 has 16 residues. The V segment lost 0 bases and the J segment 2 bases; nucleotides outside the gene matches: 5. CDR3 DNA: TGCGCCAGCAGCCAAGACTGGACAGGCCCCACAGATACGCAGTATTTT. Its protein product is CASSQDWTGPTDTQYF.

The chain is built from TRBV28 and TRBJ1-1; no firm D call. The V end lost 7 bases, the J end lost 5 bases, and 17 bases lay between the germline ends. The CDR3 length is 14 residues. In germline, CDR1 is MDHEN, CDR2 SYDVKM. CDR3 sequence reads: CASNQPDPGTEAFF. The CDR3 DNA is TGTGCCAGCAACCAGCCAGACCCGGGGACTGAAGCTTTCTTT.

About this clone: At the DNA level, this CDR3 is encoded by other sequences in the same sample as well. The chain employs TRBV5-1 and TRBJ2-5, with 7 bases lining up with TRBD1. From germline, CDR1 is SGHRS and CDR2 YFSETQ. J lost 1 base, V lost 4 bases, and 4 bases had no gene match. The CDR3 loop spans 14 amino acids. CDR3 sequence (DNA): TGCGCCAGCAGCCCTGGGACAGCCCAAGAGACCCAGTACTTC. Amino acid sequence: CASSPGTAQETQYF.

The V and J genes are TRBV15 and TRBJ2-1; weak D call: TRBD2 (5 bases). Germline V lookup: CDR1 LNHNV, CDR2 YYDKDF (reference sequence). Trimming took off 10 bases at V and 0 bases at J, with 13 bases between the two ends. This CDR3 region has 14 residues. The CDR3 DNA is TGTGCCATCTCGCGGGCTAGCTCCTACAATGAGCAGTTCTTC. Translated: CAISRASSYNEQFF.

This chain joins TRBV11-2 and TRBJ2-3; TRBD2 agrees at 11 bases. Germline values: CDR1 SGHAT, CDR2 FQNNGV. The CDR3 is 18 amino acids. The ends lost 5 bases at V and 0 bases at J; junction bases unmatched: 10. CDR3 nucleotide sequence: TGTGCCAGCAGCGTCACCCTTACTAGCGGGAGAAGCACAGATACGCAGTATTTT. Residues: CASSVTLTSGRSTDTQYF. The variable domain in full, with the rest retrieved from reference TRBV11-2 and TRBJ2-3, is EAGVAQSPRYKIIEKRQSVAFWCNPISGHATLYWYQQILGQGPKLLIQFQNNGVVDDSQLPKDRFSAERLKGVDSTLKIQPAKLEDSAVYLCASSVTLTSGRSTDTQYFGPGTRLTVL.

This rearrangement joins TRBV19 to TRBJ1-1; 9 positions agree with TRBD1. The CDR3 covers 16 residues. The V gene end was trimmed by 6 bases and the J gene end by 1 base; junction bases not matched to a gene: 9. Germline V gene data show CDR1 as LNHDA and CDR2 as SQIVND (reference sequence). For the CDR3, the DNA is TGTGCCAGTAGCCCTCAGACAGGGGGGAGGAACACTGAAGCTTTCTTT. Protein sequence: CASSPQTGGRNTEAFF.

V is TRBV30 and J is TRBJ2-3, with 8 bases lining up with TRBD2. The CDR3 covers 16 residues. The germline CDR1 and CDR2 sequences are GTSNPN and SVGIG (reference sequence). After removal of 7 bases from V and 3 bases from J, the junction contained 15 bases not matched to a gene. CDR3 in DNA: TGTGCCTCTATGGACGGGGCTAGCGGGTTTACAGATACGCAGTATTTT. Its translation: CASMDGASGFTDTQYF.

The chain employs TRBV20-1 and TRBJ2-1; D is ambiguous. Trimming cost V 0 bases and J 8 bases, with 5 bases left between them. Per the germline V gene, CDR1 is DFQATT and CDR2 is SNEGSKA (reference sequence). The CDR3 is made up of 11 amino acids. This CDR3 is CSARDFDEQFF. The CDR3 DNA is TGCAGTGCTAGAGATTTCGATGAGCAGTTCTTC.

The chain recombines TRBV5-5 with TRBJ1-5, with D maybe TRBD1 (5 bases). The V and J ends lost 5 bases and 5 bases respectively, with 8 bases between them. Germline CDR1 is SGHKS and CDR2 is YYEKEE (reference sequence). The CDR3 covers 12 residues. The DNA of the CDR3 is TGTGCCAGCAGTCTGGGGGATCAGCCCCAGCATTTT. This translates into CASSLGDQPQHF.

The chain has TRBV18 and TRBJ2-7, with 8 bases that match TRBD1. Trimming cost V 6 bases and J 2 bases; bases outside gene matches: 12. The germline gives CDR1 KGHSH, CDR2 LQKENI. The CDR3 loop spans 16 amino acids. CDR3 in DNA: TGTGCCAGCTCCCCCCCCGGGTGGACAGGGACCTACGAGCAGTACTTC. This sequence encodes CASSPPGWTGTYEQYF.

The count of this clone is one. The genes are TRBV5-5 and TRBJ2-4, with D maybe TRBD1 (5 bases). The ends were cut back, 1 base at V and 0 bases at J, with 11 bases in the middle. Germline CDR1 and CDR2: SGHKS and YYEKEE (reference sequence). There are 16 residues in the CDR3. The DNA for the CDR3 is TGTGCCAGCAGCTTGTCACCGACAGTAGCCAAAAACATTCAGTACTTC. As protein: CASSLSPTVAKNIQYF.

Comments on this clone: Within the sample, other DNA sequences also encode this same CDR3. The chain uses TRBV5-1 and TRBJ2-3; tentatively, D is TRBD1 (6 bases). The V gene lost 2 bases and the J gene lost 3 bases, with 7 bases spanning the gap. This CDR3 is 13 amino acids long. The V gene's germline CDR1 is SGHRS and CDR2 YFSETQ. The CDR3 reads CASSLQGTDTQYF. The CDR3 bases are TGCGCCAGCAGCTTACAGGGAACAGATACGCAGTATTTT. The variable domain in full, with the rest retrieved from reference TRBV5-1 and TRBJ2-3, is KAGVTQTPRYLIKTRGQQVTLSCSPISGHRSVSWYQQTPGQGLQFLFEYFSETQRNKGNFPGRFSGRQFSNSRSEMNVSTLELGDSALYLCASSLQGTDTQYFGPGTRLTVL.

With respect to this clone: Other DNA sequences of this sample code for an identical CDR3. The V and J genes are TRBV7-2 and TRBJ2-5; D is unclear. V shed 5 bases and J shed 1 base, with 5 bases lying between them. The germline gives CDR1 SGHTA, CDR2 FQGNSA. The CDR3 totals 12 residues. DNA for the CDR3: TGTGCCAGCAGCCCTTCCCAAGAGACCCAGTACTTC. It specifies CASSPSQETQYF.

This chain joins TRBV30 and TRBJ2-1; tentative D call: TRBD2 (6 bases). CDR1 is GTSNPN and CDR2 is SVGIG in the germline V gene (reference sequence). Trimming stripped 3 bases from V and 10 bases from J, with 19 bases between. The CDR3 covers 14 residues. Here the CDR3 DNA reads TGTGCCTGGAGCGCGGGCGGGGCGAGCAGCGAGCAGTTCTTC. It encodes CAWSAGGASSEQFF.

J is TRBJ2-1 and V is TRBV10-1; unclear D gene. The germline V gene encodes CDR1 WNHNN and CDR2 SYGVQD (reference sequence). The CDR3 is 14 residues long. The V gene lost 0 bases and the J gene lost 7 bases, with 10 bases spanning the gap. Here the CDR3 DNA reads TGCGCCAGCAGTGAGTCGCGACACCAGAATGAGCAGTTCTTC. Translating gives CASSESRHQNEQFF.

The chain has TRBV3-1 (or the pseudogene TRBV3-2) and TRBJ1-5; D may be TRBD1 (6 bases). Germline lookup yields CDR1 LGHDT and CDR2 YNNKEL (reference sequence). V gave up 2 bases and J gave up 4 bases, with 9 bases separating them. The CDR3 consists of 14 residues. The CDR3 DNA is TGTGCCAGCAGCCAACGGACAGAAAATCAGCCCCAGCATTTT. Amino acid sequence: CASSQRTENQPQHF.